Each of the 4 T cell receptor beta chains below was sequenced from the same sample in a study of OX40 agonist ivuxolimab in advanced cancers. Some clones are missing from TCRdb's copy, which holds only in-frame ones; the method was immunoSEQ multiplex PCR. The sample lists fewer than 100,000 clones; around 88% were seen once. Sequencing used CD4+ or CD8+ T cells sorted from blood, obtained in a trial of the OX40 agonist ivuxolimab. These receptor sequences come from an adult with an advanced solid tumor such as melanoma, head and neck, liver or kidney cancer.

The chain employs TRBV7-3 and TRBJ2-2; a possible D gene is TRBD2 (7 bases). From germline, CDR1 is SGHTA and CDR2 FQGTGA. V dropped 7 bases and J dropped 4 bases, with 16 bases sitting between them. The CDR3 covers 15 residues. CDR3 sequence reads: CASTWGGPGTGELFF. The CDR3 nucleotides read TGTGCCAGCACCTGGGGGGGCCCGGGCACCGGGGAGCTGTTTTTT.

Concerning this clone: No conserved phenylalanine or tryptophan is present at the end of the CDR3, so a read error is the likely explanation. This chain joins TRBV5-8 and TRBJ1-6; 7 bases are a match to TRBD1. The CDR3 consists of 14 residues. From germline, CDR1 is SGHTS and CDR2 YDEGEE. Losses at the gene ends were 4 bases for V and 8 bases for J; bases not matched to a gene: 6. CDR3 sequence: CASSQTGLDSPLHL. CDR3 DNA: TGTGCCAGCAGCCAGACAGGGTTAGATTCACCCCTCCACCTT.

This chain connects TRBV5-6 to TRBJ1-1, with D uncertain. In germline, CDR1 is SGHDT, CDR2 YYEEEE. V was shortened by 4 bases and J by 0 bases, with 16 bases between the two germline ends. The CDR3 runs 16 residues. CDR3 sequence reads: CASSPAPSQLNTEAFF. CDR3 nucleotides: TGTGCCAGCAGCCCAGCACCGAGTCAGCTGAACACTGAAGCTTTCTTT.

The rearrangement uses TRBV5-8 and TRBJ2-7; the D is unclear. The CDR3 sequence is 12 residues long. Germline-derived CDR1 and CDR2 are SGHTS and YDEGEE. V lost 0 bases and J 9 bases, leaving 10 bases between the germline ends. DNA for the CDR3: TGTGCCAGCAGCTTGGTCCCCTCAGGGCAGTACTTC. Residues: CASSLVPSGQYF.